The source of this T cell receptor beta chain is a study of T cells after yellow fever vaccination. Across the whole study: Some fractions had low cell numbers, and these were prepared with SMART-Seq v4 Ultra Low Input.

From the 5' RACE reads, TCRdb called clonotypes with MiXCR, one entry per CDR3 protein. Of roughly 160,000 distinct CDR3 sequences in the sample, 6% to 7.5% were seen once. CDR1 MNHEY and CDR2 SVGEGT come from the germline V gene. CDR3 length: 13 amino acids. V lost 6 bases, J lost 3 bases, and 9 bases lay in between. This clonotype was picked up many times. This clonotype originated in a young man who received the YFV17D yellow fever vaccine. The sample here was CD4+ T cells sorted from PBMCs, taken 4 to 6 days after the first yellow fever vaccination. V gene TRBV6-2 or TRBV6-3 combines with J gene TRBJ1-5, with D perhaps TRBD1 (5 bases). CDR3 bases: TGTGCCAGCAGGACAGAGTACAATCAGCCCCAGCATTTT. This sequence encodes CASRTEYNQPQHF.